This TCR beta chain was recovered during a study of a mutant IDH1 vaccine in newly diagnosed glioma. TCRdb's copy holds only in-frame clones and misses some; the assay was immunoSEQ multiplex PCR. This sample has 57,000 or so clones, with less than 85% found just once. The V end lost 0 bases, the J end lost 2 bases, and 15 bases lay between the germline ends. Germline CDR1 MGHRA, CDR2 YSYEKL. The CDR3 consists of 17 residues. This sample's time point: week 11, during vaccination. Vaccination comprised doses that each held 300 ug of mutant IDH1 20-mer peptide, plus topical imiquimod. Turning to this clone: Its target is unknown.

The source is a man under 40 with glioma. Sequencing was performed on PBMCs, taken from a glioma patient whose treatment included an IDH1 peptide vaccine. The chain has TRBV4-1 and TRBJ2-3; perhaps TRBD1 as D (6 bases). CDR3 nucleotides: TGCGCCAGCAGCCAAGATATCTGGCAGGGGATCACAGATACGCAGTATTTT. Translating gives CASSQDIWQGITDTQYF.